These T cell receptor beta chains were read from a single sample in a study of neurological immune-mediated disorders. One entry per CDR3 protein, called by TCRdb with MiXCR from the 5' RACE reads. The data hold 30,000 to 45,000 distinct CDR3 sequences, with 11% observed a single time. Sample: CD4+ T cells from blood. The receptor set was obtained from a woman aged 25 to 39 with HTLV-1-associated myelopathy (HAM/TSP). Each CDR3 is given with its conserved first and last residue. The D gene is left open where the match is weak. Part of the rows lack a size; the others show once, few, many or a class for expanded clones.

clone size: many; CDR3 length: 15; V gene: TRBV5-1; D gene: TRBD2; J gene: TRBJ2-1; CDR3 DNA: TGCGCCAGCAGCTCTATGGCCGGGGGAGGGCATGAGCAGTTCTTC; CDR3 protein: CASSSMAGGGHEQFF
clone size: NA; CDR3 length: 16; V gene: TRBV6-5; D gene: NA; J gene: TRBJ2-2; CDR3 DNA: TGTGCCAGCATTTACTCGAGGGCTACGGCGAGCGGGGAGCTGTTTTTT; CDR3 protein: CASIYSRATASGELFF
clone size: NA; CDR3 length: 14; V gene: TRBV12-3/TRBV12-4; D gene: TRBD1; J gene: TRBJ2-7; CDR3 DNA: TGTGCCAGTAGTCCCCCGGACAGGGTATACGAGCAGTACTTC; CDR3 protein: CASSPPDRVYEQYF
clone size: many; CDR3 length: 14; V gene: TRBV20-1; D gene: TRBD1; J gene: TRBJ1-1; CDR3 DNA: TGCAGTGCTAGCAGGGACAGGGAGAACACTGAAGCTTTCTTT; CDR3 protein: CSASRDRENTEAFF
clone size: many; CDR3 length: 13; V gene: TRBV5-1; D gene: NA; J gene: TRBJ2-3; CDR3 DNA: TGCGCCAGCAGCTTGGACTTTACAGATACGCAGTATTTT; CDR3 protein: CASSLDFTDTQYF
clone size: many; CDR3 length: 17; V gene: TRBV12-3/TRBV12-4; D gene: TRBD1; J gene: TRBJ1-2; CDR3 DNA: TGTGCCAGCAGTTTGCGGCAGGGGGCGCGATTTGGCTATGGCTACACCTTC; CDR3 protein: CASSLRQGARFGYGYTF
clone size: NA; CDR3 length: 14; V gene: TRBV25-1; D gene: TRBD2; J gene: TRBJ2-1; CDR3 DNA: TGTGCCAGCAGTGTAGCGGGGGATTACAATGAGCAGTTCTTC; CDR3 protein: CASSVAGDYNEQFF
clone size: many; CDR3 length: 14; V gene: TRBV5-1; D gene: NA; J gene: TRBJ1-5; CDR3 DNA: TGCGCCACCTCCCGGGGGCCGGAAGATCAGCCCCAGCATTTT; CDR3 protein: CATSRGPEDQPQHF
clone size: many; CDR3 length: 15; V gene: TRBV20-1; D gene: TRBD2; J gene: TRBJ2-7; CDR3 DNA: TGCAGTGCTACGCGGACTAGCGGGGGCCCCTACGAGCAGTACTTC; CDR3 protein: CSATRTSGGPYEQYF
clone size: many; CDR3 length: 14; V gene: TRBV6-2/TRBV6-3; D gene: TRBD1; J gene: TRBJ2-7; CDR3 DNA: TGTGCCAGCAAAGGACAGGATCCTCTCTACGAGCAGTACTTC; CDR3 protein: CASKGQDPLYEQYF
clone size: many; CDR3 length: 15; V gene: TRBV20-1; D gene: NA; J gene: TRBJ2-3; CDR3 DNA: TGCAGTGCTAGAGATCAGGCGGAACTTCCAGATACGCAGTATTTT; CDR3 protein: CSARDQAELPDTQYF
clone size: many; CDR3 length: 18; V gene: TRBV5-1; D gene: NA; J gene: TRBJ2-6; CDR3 DNA: TGCGCCAGCAGCTCCGCGAGGGGAGGACAGTCTGGGGCCAACGTCCTGACTTTC; CDR3 protein: CASSSARGGQSGANVLTF
clone size: many; CDR3 length: 17; V gene: TRBV10-3; D gene: TRBD2; J gene: TRBJ2-3; CDR3 DNA: TGTGCCATCAGTGGGGGAAGGACTAGCGGGGGGGCAGATACGCAGTATTTT; CDR3 protein: CAISGGRTSGGADTQYF
clone size: many; CDR3 length: 13; V gene: TRBV20-1; D gene: TRBD2; J gene: TRBJ2-7; CDR3 DNA: TGCAGTGCTAGGAGTAGCGGGGCCTACGAGCAGTACTTC; CDR3 protein: CSARSSGAYEQYF
clone size: many; CDR3 length: 16; V gene: TRBV5-1; D gene: TRBD1; J gene: TRBJ1-1; CDR3 DNA: TGCGCCAGCAGCTTGGAAGGGGGCGCAAGAGGCACTGAAGCTTTCTTT; CDR3 protein: CASSLEGGARGTEAFF
clone size: many; CDR3 length: 19; V gene: TRBV27; D gene: NA; J gene: TRBJ2-2; CDR3 DNA: TGTGCCAGCAGTCCAATCCCTAAGGTCGTCCGGGGGTTCACCGGGGAGCTGTTTTTT; CDR3 protein: CASSPIPKVVRGFTGELFF
clone size: many; CDR3 length: 15; V gene: TRBV12-3/TRBV12-4; D gene: NA; J gene: TRBJ2-2; CDR3 DNA: TGTGCCAGCAGTTTCGCCAGGGGTAGGACCGGGGAGCTGTTTTTT; CDR3 protein: CASSFARGRTGELFF
clone size: NA; CDR3 length: 16; V gene: TRBV19; D gene: NA; J gene: TRBJ2-2; CDR3 DNA: TGTGCCAGTAGTAAGCCACGGGTTTATGACACCGGGGAGCTGTTTTTT; CDR3 protein: CASSKPRVYDTGELFF
clone size: many; CDR3 length: 17; V gene: TRBV7-2; D gene: TRBD1; J gene: TRBJ1-6; CDR3 DNA: TGTGCCAGCAGCTCCTCATCGACAGGGGCCCCAATTTCACCCCTCCACTTT; CDR3 protein: CASSSSSTGAPISPLHF
clone size: many; CDR3 length: 16; V gene: TRBV6-5; D gene: TRBD1; J gene: TRBJ1-1; CDR3 DNA: TGTGCCAGCAGCAAGACAGGGGTGCTTGCGAACACTGAAGCTTTCTTT; CDR3 protein: CASSKTGVLANTEAFF
clone size: many; CDR3 length: 18; V gene: TRBV9; D gene: TRBD1; J gene: TRBJ2-6; CDR3 DNA: TGTGCCAGCAGCGCCCCTGGGACAGCAAATACTGGGGCCAACGTCCTGACTTTC; CDR3 protein: CASSAPGTANTGANVLTF
clone size: many; CDR3 length: 16; V gene: TRBV14; D gene: NA; J gene: TRBJ1-2; CDR3 DNA: TGTGCCAGCAGCCACATTAATCAGGGTAATGGCTATGGCTACACCTTC; CDR3 protein: CASSHINQGNGYGYTF
clone size: few; CDR3 length: 17; V gene: TRBV5-1; D gene: NA; J gene: TRBJ2-7; CDR3 DNA: TGCGCCAGCACCTTGGACGTAAGCGATTACGGAGCCTACGAGCAGTACTTC; CDR3 protein: CASTLDVSDYGAYEQYF
clone size: many; CDR3 length: 13; V gene: TRBV20-1; D gene: NA; J gene: TRBJ2-5; CDR3 DNA: TGCAGTGCTAGGGGGGGAGCGACAGAGACCCAGTACTTC; CDR3 protein: CSARGGATETQYF